The TCR beta chain under discussion was sequenced for a study of T cell responses to AZD1222 COVID-19 vaccine. Whether given at about 4 or about 12 weeks, second doses were pooled. Germline V gene data show CDR1 as LGHNA and CDR2 as YNFKEQ. V lost 0 bases and J 4 bases, leaving 12 bases between the germline ends. This CDR3 is built from 15 residues. The data were produced by immunoSEQ multiplex PCR, yet TCRdb's version contains in-frame clones alone and is incomplete. Of 40,000 to 55,000 clones listed, less than 95% were seen once; the top ten hold 37%. Study outcomes and limitations: The donor group comprised mostly white British people and more females; the analysis possibly underestimated clonal diversity. Spike-specific TCR breadth and depth were elevated following two AZD1222 doses. CD4 TCRs linked to vaccination spanned spike, dominating at 160-218 and 743-854.

To note about this clone: Its antigen is unknown.

The receptor's source is an adult who received the AZD1222 COVID-19 vaccine. The material was peripheral blood, obtained 28 days after the second AZD1222 dose. V gene TRBV4-2 combines with J gene TRBJ1-2; tentative D call: TRBD1 (5 bases). The CDR3 loop is CASSQEGDGAYGYTF. The CDR3 DNA reads TGTGCCAGCAGCCAAGAGGGAGATGGGGCCTATGGCTACACCTTC.